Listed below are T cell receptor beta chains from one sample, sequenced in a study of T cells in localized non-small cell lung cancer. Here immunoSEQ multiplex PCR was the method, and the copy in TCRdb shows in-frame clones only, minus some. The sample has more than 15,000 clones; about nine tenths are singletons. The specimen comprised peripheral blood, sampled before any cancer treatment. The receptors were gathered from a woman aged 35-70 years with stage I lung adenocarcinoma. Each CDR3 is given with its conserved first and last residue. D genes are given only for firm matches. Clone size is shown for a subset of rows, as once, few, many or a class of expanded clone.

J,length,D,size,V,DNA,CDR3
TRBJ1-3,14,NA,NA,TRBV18,TGTGCCAGCTCAGGTTCGAGGAACGGAAACACCATATATTTT,CASSGSRNGNTIYF
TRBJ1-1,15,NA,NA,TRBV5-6,TGTGCCAGCAGCTTGGTCGCGGTATTGAACACTGAAGCTTTCTTT,CASSLVAVLNTEAFF
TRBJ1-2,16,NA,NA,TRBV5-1,TGCGCCAGCAGCGTTTCCCGACAGGATAATAACTATGGCTACACCTTC,CASSVSRQDNNYGYTF
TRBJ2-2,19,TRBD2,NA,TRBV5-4,TGTGCCAGCAGCTCCCCCGGGACTAGCGGGGGGCCGAACACCGGGGAGCTGTTTTTT,CASSSPGTSGGPNTGELFF
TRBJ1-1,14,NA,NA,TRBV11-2,TGTGCCAGCAGCTCCCTGGGGGCGGAGACTGAAGCTTTCTTT,CASSSLGAETEAFF
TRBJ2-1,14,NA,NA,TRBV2,TGTGCCAGCACCGGAGGGGGCGCTTACAATGAGCAGTTCTTC,CASTGGGAYNEQFF
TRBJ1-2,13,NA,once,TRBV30,TGTGCCTGGAGTGTACGGATCGCCCATGGCTACACCTTC,CAWSVRIAHGYTF
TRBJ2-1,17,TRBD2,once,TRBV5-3,TGTGCCAGAAGCTGCGGGACTAGCGGGGGGCACGACAATGAGCAGTTCTTC,CARSCGTSGGHDNEQFF
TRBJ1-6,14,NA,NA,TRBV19,TGTGCCAGTAGTATGGCGGGCGGCGATTCACCCCTCCACTTT,CASSMAGGDSPLHF
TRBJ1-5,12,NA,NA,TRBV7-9,TGTGCCAGCAGCCCCGGCAATCAGCCCCAGCATTTT,CASSPGNQPQHF
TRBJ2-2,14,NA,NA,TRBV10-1,TGCGCCAGCAGTGCTGACTATTCTACCGGGGAGCTGTTTTTT,CASSADYSTGELFF
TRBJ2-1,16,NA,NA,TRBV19,TGTGCCAGTAGTCGCCCGACGGGGGACTCCTACAATGAGCAGTTCTTC,CASSRPTGDSYNEQFF
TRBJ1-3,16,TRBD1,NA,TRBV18,TGTGCCAGCTCTGATGGGACAGGGAACTCTGGAAACACCATATATTTT,CASSDGTGNSGNTIYF
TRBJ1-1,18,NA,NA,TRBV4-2,TGTGCCAGCAGCCAAAGCCGGGCCGGTCCAGCCGAGGGAACTGAAGCTTTCTTT,CASSQSRAGPAEGTEAFF
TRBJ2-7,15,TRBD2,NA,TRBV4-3,TGCGCCAGCAGCCAGGGACTAGCGGGGAGCAACGAGCAGTACTTC,CASSQGLAGSNEQYF
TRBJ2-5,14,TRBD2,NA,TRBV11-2,TGTGCCAGCAGCCCGGGGGGTGCCCAAGAGACCCAGTACTTC,CASSPGGAQETQYF
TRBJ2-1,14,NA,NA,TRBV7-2,TGTGCCAGCACCGGGACCGGGAACTACAATGAGCAGTTCTTC,CASTGTGNYNEQFF
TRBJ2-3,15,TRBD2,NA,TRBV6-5,TGTGCCAGCAGTTACGGGGGGGGTTCCACAGATACGCAGTATTTT,CASSYGGGSTDTQYF
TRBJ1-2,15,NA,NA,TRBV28,TGTGCCAGCAGTTCCACCGCTCTGGCGCACTATGGCTACACCTTC,CASSSTALAHYGYTF
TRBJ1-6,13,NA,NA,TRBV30,TGTGCCTGGAATAACGGACTGAATTCACCCCTCCACTTT,CAWNNGLNSPLHF
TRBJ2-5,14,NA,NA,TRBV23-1,TGCGCCAGCAGTCAATCTCGAGATCAAGAGACCCAGTACTTC,CASSQSRDQETQYF
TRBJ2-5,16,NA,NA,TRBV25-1,TGTGCCAGCAGTAACCGCCTCGGGGACATCTCAGAGACCCAGTACTTC,CASSNRLGDISETQYF
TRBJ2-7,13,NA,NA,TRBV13,TGTGCCAGCAGTCTACAGGGTTCCTACGAGCAGTACTTC,CASSLQGSYEQYF
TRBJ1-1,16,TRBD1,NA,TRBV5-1,TGCGCCAGCAGCCCCGGACAGGGGGCGGGGAACACTGAAGCTTTCTTT,CASSPGQGAGNTEAFF
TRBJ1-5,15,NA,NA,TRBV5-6,TGTGCCAGCAGCTTGGAAGGGTATAGCAATCAGCCCCAGCATTTT,CASSLEGYSNQPQHF
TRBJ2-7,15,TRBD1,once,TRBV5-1,TGCGCCAGCAGCGCTACAGGGGGTTTCTCGGACGAGCAGTACTTC,CASSATGGFSDEQYF
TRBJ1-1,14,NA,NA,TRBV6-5,TGTGCCAGCAGTTACTCTGCCTTGAACACTGAAGCTTTCTTT,CASSYSALNTEAFF
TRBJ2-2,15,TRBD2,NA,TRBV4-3,TGCGCCAGCAGCCAAGAGACTAGCGGGGGATGGGAGCTGTTTTTT,CASSQETSGGWELFF
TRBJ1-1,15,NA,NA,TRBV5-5,TGTGCCAGCAGCTTGGACCACACCCCGAACACTGAAGCTTTCTTT,CASSLDHTPNTEAFF
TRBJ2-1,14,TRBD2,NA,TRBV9,TGTGCCAGCAGCCCGGGACTAGCGGACAATGAGCAGTTCTTC,CASSPGLADNEQFF
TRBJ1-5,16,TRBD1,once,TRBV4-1,TGCGCCAGCAGCCAAAAAGGGGGCAGGGGCAATCAGCCCCAGCATTTT,CASSQKGGRGNQPQHF
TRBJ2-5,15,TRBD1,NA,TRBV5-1,TGCGCCAGCAGCTTCAGGGGACAGGGGCAAGAGACCCAGTACTTC,CASSFRGQGQETQYF
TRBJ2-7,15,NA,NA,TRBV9,TGTGCCAGCAGCGTAGCCCCGGCGGCTACCTACGAGCAGTACTTC,CASSVAPAATYEQYF
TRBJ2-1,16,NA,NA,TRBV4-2,TGTGCCAGCAGCCAAGATTTTCGTCGGAGGGTCAATGAGCAGTTCTTC,CASSQDFRRRVNEQFF
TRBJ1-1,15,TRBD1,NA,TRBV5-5,TGTGCCAGCAGCTCCGGGACAGGGGTGAACACTGAAGCTTTCTTT,CASSSGTGVNTEAFF
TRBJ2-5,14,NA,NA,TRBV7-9,TGTGCCAGCAGCTTAGAGGGAGGAGGGGAGACCCAGTACTTC,CASSLEGGGETQYF
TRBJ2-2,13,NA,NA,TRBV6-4,TGTGCCAGCTCCGGAACGAGCACCGGGGAGCTGTTTTTT,CASSGTSTGELFF
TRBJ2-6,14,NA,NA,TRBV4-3,TGCGCCAGCAGCCAAGTTACTGGGGCCAACGTCCTGACTTTC,CASSQVTGANVLTF
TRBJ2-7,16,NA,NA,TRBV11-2,TGTGCCAGCAGCTTTGCCCCGGGACTCCAGATGCGGGAGCAGTACTTC,CASSFAPGLQMREQYF
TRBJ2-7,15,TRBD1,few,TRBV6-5,TGTGCCAGCAGTTACTTTGGGACAGGGGTCGTCGAGCAGTACTTC,CASSYFGTGVVEQYF
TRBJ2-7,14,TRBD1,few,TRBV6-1,TGTGCCAGCAGTGACCGGGACAGGGTCCACGAGCAGTACTTC,CASSDRDRVHEQYF
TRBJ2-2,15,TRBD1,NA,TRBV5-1,TGCGCCAGCAGCGGACAGGCCTCGCTCGCCGGGGAGCTGTTTTTT,CASSGQASLAGELFF
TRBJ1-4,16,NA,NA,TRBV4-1,TGCGCCAGCAGCCAAGATGGGGGGGGCGACGAAGAAAAACTGTTTTTT,CASSQDGGGDEEKLFF
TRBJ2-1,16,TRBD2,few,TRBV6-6,TGTGCCAGCAGTTCGGCTAGCGGGACGTCCTACAATGAGCAGTTCTTC,CASSSASGTSYNEQFF
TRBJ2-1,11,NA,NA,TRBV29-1,TGCAGCGCCTTGTGGTTTCGCGAGCAGTTCTTC,CSALWFREQFF
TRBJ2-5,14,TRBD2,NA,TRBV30,TGTGCCTGGGCGACTAGCGGGGGACAAGAGACCCAGTACTTC,CAWATSGGQETQYF
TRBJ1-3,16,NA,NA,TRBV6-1,TGTGCCAGCAGTGGACCGACCGATGTCTCTGGAAACACCATATATTTT,CASSGPTDVSGNTIYF
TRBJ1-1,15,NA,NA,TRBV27,TGTGCCAGCAGTTTACGGGACCCCCGGGACACTGAAGCTTTCTTT,CASSLRDPRDTEAFF
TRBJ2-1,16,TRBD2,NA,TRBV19,TGTGCCAGCCAGAATAGCGGGACTAGCTCCTACAATGAGCAGTTCTTC,CASQNSGTSSYNEQFF
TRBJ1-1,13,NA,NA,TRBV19,TGTGCCAGTACCCCACACCAGAACACTGAAGCTTTCTTT,CASTPHQNTEAFF
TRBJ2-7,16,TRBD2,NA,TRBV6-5,TGTGCCAGCAGTTACTCGATCCGGACTAGGCCTTACGAGCAGTACTTC,CASSYSIRTRPYEQYF
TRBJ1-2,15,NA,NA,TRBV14,TGTGCCAGCAGCCCCGGACAGCTTAAAAATTATGGCTACACCTTC,CASSPGQLKNYGYTF
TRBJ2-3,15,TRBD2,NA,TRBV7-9,TGTGCCAGCACTACCGGGGGGGGGCTAAGAGATACGCAGTATTTT,CASTTGGGLRDTQYF
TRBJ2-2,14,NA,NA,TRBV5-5,TGTGCCAGCAGCTGGGGACGTTTGTCCGGGGAGCTGTTTTTT,CASSWGRLSGELFF
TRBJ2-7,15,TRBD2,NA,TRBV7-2,TGTGCCAGCAGCTTTCTAGCGGGTAGGACCTACGAGCAGTACTTC,CASSFLAGRTYEQYF